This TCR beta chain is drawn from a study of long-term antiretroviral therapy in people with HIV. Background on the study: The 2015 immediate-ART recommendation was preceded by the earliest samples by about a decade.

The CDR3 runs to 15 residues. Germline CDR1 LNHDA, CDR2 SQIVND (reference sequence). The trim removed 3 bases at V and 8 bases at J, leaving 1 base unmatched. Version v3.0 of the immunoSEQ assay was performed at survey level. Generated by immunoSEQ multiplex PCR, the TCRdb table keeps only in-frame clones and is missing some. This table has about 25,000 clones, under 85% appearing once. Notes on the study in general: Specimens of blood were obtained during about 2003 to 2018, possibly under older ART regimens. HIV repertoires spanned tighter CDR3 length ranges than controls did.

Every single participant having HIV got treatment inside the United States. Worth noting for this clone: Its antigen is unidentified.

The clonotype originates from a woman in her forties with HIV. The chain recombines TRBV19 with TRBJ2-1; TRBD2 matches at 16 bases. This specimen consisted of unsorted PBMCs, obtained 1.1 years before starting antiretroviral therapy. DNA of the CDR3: TGTGCCAGTAGTATCGGGACTAGCGGGAGGGATGAGCAGTTCTTC. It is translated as CASSIGTSGRDEQFF. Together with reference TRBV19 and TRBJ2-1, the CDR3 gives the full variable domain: DGGITQSPKYLFRKEGQNVTLSCEQNLNHDAMYWYRQDPGQGLRLIYYSQIVNDFQKGDIAEGYSVSREKKESFPLTVTSAQKNPTAFYLCASSIGTSGRDEQFFGPGTRLTVL.